This T cell receptor beta chain was identified in a study of regulatory T cells in long-lasting Graves disease (dated by TCRdb to about 2021). Notes on the research overall: Antithyroid drugs had been taken for less than 3 months by newly diagnosed Graves' disease patients. The study was conducted in China and was registered as a clinical trial. A total of some 35 samples underwent TCR sequencing, from 13 patients with persistent Graves' disease and 20 patients with newly diagnosed Graves' disease. Peripheral blood TCR sequencing and RNA sequencing compared persistent Graves' disease patients with newly diagnosed Graves' disease patients. The investigation overall reported the following: The small sample size was acknowledged by the authors as a limitation that may reduce accuracy. Preferential use of TRBV28, TRBJ1-2 and TRBJ2-5 was observed in persistent disease, whereas TRBV20-1 and TRBJ2-1 were favored in newly diagnosed disease. Sequencing and analysis were limited to the TCR beta chain. Compared with newly diagnosed patients, persistent Graves' disease patients had lower TCR Shannon entropy and fewer highly expanded clones, which suggests clonal expansion. More public clonotypes were shared among persistent patients (more than 2,500) than among newly diagnosed patients (roughly 1,000). Peripheral blood alone was examined, since thyroid tissue, which constituted the primary lesion, could not be accessed.

This sample's time point label indicates: newly diagnosed GD, antithyroid drugs for less than 3 months. For both TCR sequencing and RNA sequencing, RNA was extracted from PBMCs using TRIzol. The diagnosis of Graves' disease followed American Thyroid Association guidelines. The patients came from an endocrinology department in Xi'an, China. From each patient, around 8.3 milliliters of peripheral blood was collected into an EDTA anticoagulant tube. Ficoll Paque Plus density gradient separation was used to isolate PBMCs, and no additional T cell sorting was done. An Agilent 2100 Bioanalyzer and agarose gel were used to check RNA quality, while a NanoDrop 2000 measured RNA concentration. Library creation used multiplex PCR. The sequencing machine was an Illumina HiSeq 4000. TCR beta libraries were built with iRepertoire HTBI primers and Arm-PCR amplification of CDR3 regions. Gel purification was performed on PCR products prior to sequencing. In the paper's pipeline: Gene usage analysis of CDR3 amino acid clonotypes used the 60 to 75 TRBV and 14 to 15 TRBJ segments found across samples. COPE and FqMerger were used to merge the filtered high-quality paired reads into contigs. BLAST was used to align contigs to the IMGT TRBV, TRBD and TRBJ reference genes, and CDR3 was defined following IMGT. Highly expanded clones were defined as clonotypes with a frequency above 0.1%. Shannon entropy served as the measure of repertoire diversity, while the Gini coefficient captured V-J evenness. A clonotype found in more than one individual was treated as public. TCRdb trimmed the raw reads at Q25, called clones with MiXCR and kept productive beta chains. Every distinct CDR3 protein forms one entry, paired with its most common genes and DNA. The V and J calls and clone size come from TCRdb's table, not from the authors' own analysis. A total of 550,000 to 600,000 distinct CDR3 sequences appear in this sample, about 16% of them only once. About 12% of the sample is in the top ten clones.

Looking up the germline V gene (reference sequence) yields CDR1 PRHDT and CDR2 FYEKMQ. The CDR3 has 12 amino acids, counting the end cysteine and phenylalanine. Only the CDR3 DNA is retained, 36 bases long and in frame from the first base. This clonotype was recorded many times. The target of this receptor is not known. Base qualities are not recorded, but no much larger clone differs from it by a single base. In addition, the sample was reused for a study of T cells in Graves' hyperthyroidism and ophthalmopathy. According to the second study: Graves' hyperthyroidism was defined as stable when no progression to ophthalmopathy occurred over 18 months of follow-up. Hyperthyroidism patients were newly diagnosed, had a disease duration of under 2 months, and were aged 18 to 65 years. The study excluded patients with uncontrolled infections, other autoimmune diseases, pregnancy or lactation. Clinical symptoms, serum thyroxine and TRAb, thyroid ultrasound, and orbital computed tomography formed the basis for the diagnoses. The TCR CDR3 was subjected to a first round of RT-PCR using the HTBI primer set and the Qiagen OneStep RT-PCR kit. Most expanded thyroid clonotypes (frequency above 0.001) were also detected in blood, a finding suggesting that blood repertoires may reflect thyroid immune responses. Ophthalmopathy was separated from stable hyperthyroidism by a 13 V-J signature model, with 87.88% sensitivity and about 81% specificity obtained in cross-validation and 80%/75% obtained in testing. In validation, the model predicted progression to ophthalmopathy a median of roughly 6.5 months before onset, with about 70% sensitivity and roughly 73% specificity. TCR V-J signatures able to tell the groups apart were searched for in a discovery cohort of 100 patients, of whom 43 had Graves' ophthalmopathy and 55 to 65 had stable Graves' hyperthyroidism. Whether ophthalmopathy could be predicted prospectively was tested in an independent validation cohort made up of roughly 20 hyperthyroidism patients plus 17 patients who later progressed to ophthalmopathy. The roughly 100 discovery patients were randomly divided into training and test sets at a 7:3 ratio. In addition, the study compared T-cell repertoires in thyroid tissue and in blood from roughly 6 Graves' hyperthyroidism patients. Following sampling, methimazole starting at 30 mg daily was given to hyperthyroidism patients, and high-dose intravenous methylprednisolone was given to ophthalmopathy patients. Libraries were constructed in a second round of multiplex PCR, after which size selection and purification were carried out. Sequencing of the libraries was done on an Illumina HiSeq2000 using paired-end 100 bp reads. SOAPnuke was used to process the raw data, removing reads that contained adapters or uncalled bases, had a mean Phred below 15, or lacked an exact match to the constant primer or identifier. High-quality paired reads were merged using COPE v1.2.5, and each unique nucleotide sequence was defined as a clonotype. MiTCR v1.1 was used to align the clonotypes against IMGT TRBV, TRBD and TRBJ reference segments. The analysis was restricted to V-J combinations with a frequency above 0.0001, which together covered about 99% of the repertoires. A TCS score was defined as the ratio of F50 (clonal expansion) to E x V (chaos), with BLOSUM62-based TCRdist applied between CDR3 peptides within each V-J. Welch's t-statistics and random forest reduced around 520 V-J features to about 12, which were used in a naive Bayes classifier (R e1071). No statistical method was used to fix the sample size in advance, and group allocation was not hidden from the investigators. TCR Vbeta CDR3 sequencing of 140 or so peripheral blood samples (about 45 ophthalmopathy, 75 or so hyperthyroidism and roughly 17 progressor patients) is reported in the paper.

The receptor was derived from a young man with Graves disease. Donor details come from another sample of the same person, matched by shared clones. The rearrangement joined TRBV13 to TRBJ2-1; D gene: possibly TRBD1, on 6 matching bases. The J call may be in error: the DNA end matches TRBJ2-3 better. The sequencing here drew on peripheral blood mononuclear cells (PBMCs), taken at new diagnosis, from a patient treated with antithyroid drugs. The sequenced DNA is TGTGCCAGCAGCCTACAGGGTCAAGAGCAGTATTTT. Its translation reads: CASSLQGQEQYF.